A single sample gave rise to the 8 T cell receptor beta chains below, sequenced in a study of blood T cells in healthy people across ages. With a J-beta primer mix and a sample-barcoded 5' primer, a second PCR ran 7 to 11 cycles. TCRdb reanalysed the 5' RACE reads using MiXCR and keeps one entry per CDR3 protein. This table has roughly 570,000 distinct CDR3 sequences, 27% appearing once. The sequenced sample consisted of blood. All receptors come from a woman aged 70 to 79 in good health.

This clonotype was observed at least ten times. The chain links TRBV7-2 to TRBJ2-7; 8 bases fit TRBD1. The CDR3 runs to 15 residues. The V gene's germline CDR1 is SGHTA and CDR2 FQGNSA. The trim removed 6 bases at V and 1 base at J, leaving 8 bases unmatched. The CDR3 DNA follows: TGTGCCAGCAGTAGCCGGACAGGGAGTTCCTACGAGCAGTACTTC. Amino acids: CASSSRTGSSYEQYF.

The V gene is TRBV7-6, the J gene TRBJ2-2, with D unclear. Trimming stripped 0 bases from V and 3 bases from J, with 11 bases between. Germline V gene data show CDR1 as SGHVS and CDR2 as FNYEAQ. The CDR3 length is 16 residues. The CDR3 region is CASSLAAAIDTGELFF. The CDR3 DNA sequence: TGTGCCAGCAGCTTAGCGGCAGCGATTGACACCGGGGAGCTGTTTTTT. Based on the CDR3 plus reference TRBV7-6 and TRBJ2-2, the full variable domain is GAGVSQSPRYKVTKRGQDVALRCDPISGHVSLYWYRQALGQGPEFLTYFNYEAQQDKSGLPNDRFSAERPEGSISTLTIQRTEQRDSAMYRCASSLAAAIDTGELFFGEGSRLTVL.

The V gene is TRBV5-1, the J gene TRBJ2-5, with D hard to call. Germline loops: CDR1 SGHRS, CDR2 YFSETQ. Trimming stripped 4 bases from V and 5 bases from J, with 12 bases between. This CDR3 is built from 13 residues. Here the CDR3 DNA reads TGCGCCAGCAGCCGTGAGGTTCGGGAGACCCAGTACTTC. Translation gives CASSREVRETQYF.

V gene TRBV15 combines with J gene TRBJ2-1; 7 nucleotides match TRBD1. The germline V gene has CDR1 LNHNV and CDR2 YYDKDF (reference sequence). The V gene end was trimmed by 5 bases and the J gene end by 9 bases; junction bases not matched to a gene: 7. The CDR3 consists of 13 residues. CDR3 protein: CATSERQGTEQFF. Here the CDR3 DNA reads TGTGCCACCAGCGAAAGACAGGGTACTGAGCAGTTCTTC.

V is TRBV20-1 and J is TRBJ2-4, with 11 bases matching TRBD1. After removal of 4 bases from V and 2 bases from J, the junction contained 7 bases not matched to a gene. The CDR3 totals 16 residues. Germline values: CDR1 DFQATT, CDR2 SNEGSKA (reference sequence). The CDR3 sequence is CSANIVDRGPKNIQYF. The CDR3 DNA sequence: TGCAGTGCTAACATTGTGGACAGGGGGCCCAAAAACATTCAGTACTTC.

This clonotype was seen only a few times. Relative to the germline gene, one junction end is altered; a read error may explain this. This chain joins TRBV9 and TRBJ2-5; the match to TRBD2 covers 8 bases. The J call is in doubt because the DNA end fits TRBJ2-7 better. This CDR3 contains 15 residues. Germline V lookup: CDR1 SGDLS, CDR2 YYNGEE. The CDR3 is CASSVRRGGPLEQYF. Here the CDR3 DNA reads TGCGCCAGCAGCGTACGACGGGGGGGGCCGCTCGAGCAGTACTTC.

J is TRBJ2-3 and V is TRBV28; 7 nucleotides match TRBD1. This CDR3 has 14 residues. The V gene's germline CDR1 is MDHEN and CDR2 SYDVKM. V dropped 2 bases and J dropped 5; count of bases not matched to a gene: 4. The CDR3 loop is CASSLIGGRDTQYF. CDR3 DNA: TGTGCCAGCAGTTTAATAGGGGGCAGAGATACGCAGTATTTT.

This sequence joins TRBV3-1 and TRBJ1-3, with unresolved D. Germline V gene data show CDR1 as LGHDT and CDR2 as YNNKEL (reference sequence). The CDR3 is 15 amino acids. Trimming pared 4 bases from V and 0 bases from J, leaving 10 bases between. The CDR3 nucleotides are TGTGCCAGCAGCCGTTCATCCGTCTCTGGAAACACCATATATTTT. Protein sequence: CASSRSSVSGNTIYF.